This entry is about one T cell receptor beta chain. The study assigned cohorts using participant-reported clinical history. Germline assignment: CDR1 MNHEY and CDR2 SMNVEV (reference sequence). V shed 6 bases and J shed 7 bases, with 15 bases lying between them. The CDR3 has 13 amino acids. This record belongs to a study of blood T cell repertoires in COVID-19. Libraries were prepared by immunoSEQ multiplex PCR; TCRdb keeps only in-frame clonotypes and omits some of them. Of hundreds of thousands of clones in the sample, just under 90% are singletons; the top ten hold roughly 4%. This clonotype originated in a woman in her twenties or thirties with acute COVID-19. The chain joins TRBV27 to TRBJ1-1; TRBD1 might be the D (5 bases). The sequenced sample consisted of PBMCs or T cells enriched from blood (not recorded which). CDR3 region: CASSLSGGNEAFF. In nucleotides, the CDR3 is TGTGCCAGCAGCCTCTCCGGGGGGAATGAAGCTTTCTTT.